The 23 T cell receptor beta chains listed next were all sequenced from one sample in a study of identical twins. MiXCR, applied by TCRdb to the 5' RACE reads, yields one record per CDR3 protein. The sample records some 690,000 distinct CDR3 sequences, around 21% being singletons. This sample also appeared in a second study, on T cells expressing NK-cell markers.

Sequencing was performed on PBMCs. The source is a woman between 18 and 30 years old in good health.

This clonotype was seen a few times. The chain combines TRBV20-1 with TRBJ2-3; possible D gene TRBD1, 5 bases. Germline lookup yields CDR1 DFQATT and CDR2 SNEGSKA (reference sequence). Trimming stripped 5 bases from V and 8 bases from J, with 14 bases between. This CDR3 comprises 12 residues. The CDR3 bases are TGCAGTGCTTCCCAAGGGGCGAGTACGCAGTATTTT. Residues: CSASQGASTQYF.

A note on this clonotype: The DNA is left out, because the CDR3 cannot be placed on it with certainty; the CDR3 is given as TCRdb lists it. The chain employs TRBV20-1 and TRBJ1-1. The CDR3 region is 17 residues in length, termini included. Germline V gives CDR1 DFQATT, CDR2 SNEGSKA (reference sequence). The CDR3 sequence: CSARDLEKATVNTEAFF.

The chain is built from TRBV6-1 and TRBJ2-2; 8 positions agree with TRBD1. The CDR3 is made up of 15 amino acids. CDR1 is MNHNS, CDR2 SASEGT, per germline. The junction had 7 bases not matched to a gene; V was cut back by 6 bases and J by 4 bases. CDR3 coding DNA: TGTGCCAGCAGCCTCCAGGGGGCGCGCACCGGGGAGCTGTTTTTT. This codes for CASSLQGARTGELFF.

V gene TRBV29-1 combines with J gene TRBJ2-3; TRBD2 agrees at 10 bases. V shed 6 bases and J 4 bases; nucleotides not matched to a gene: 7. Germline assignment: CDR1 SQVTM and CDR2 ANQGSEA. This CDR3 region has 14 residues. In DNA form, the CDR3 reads TGCAGCGTCGCCGGACTAGCGGTCCCAGATACGCAGTATTTT. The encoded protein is CSVAGLAVPDTQYF.

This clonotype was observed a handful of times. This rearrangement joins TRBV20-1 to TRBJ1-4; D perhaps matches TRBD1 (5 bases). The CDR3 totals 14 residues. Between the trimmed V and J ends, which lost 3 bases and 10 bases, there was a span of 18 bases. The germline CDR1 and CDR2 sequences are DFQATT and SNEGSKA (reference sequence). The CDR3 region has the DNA TGCAGTGCTAGGATGGCGGGGGTGATCGGAAAACTGTTTTTT. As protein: CSARMAGVIGKLFF.

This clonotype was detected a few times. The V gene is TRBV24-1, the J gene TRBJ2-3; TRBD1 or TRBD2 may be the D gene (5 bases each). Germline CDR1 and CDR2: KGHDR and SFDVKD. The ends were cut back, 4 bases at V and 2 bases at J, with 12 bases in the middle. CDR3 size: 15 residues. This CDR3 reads CATSDGTAYTDTQYF. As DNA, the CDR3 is TGTGCCACCAGTGACGGGACCGCTTACACAGATACGCAGTATTTT.

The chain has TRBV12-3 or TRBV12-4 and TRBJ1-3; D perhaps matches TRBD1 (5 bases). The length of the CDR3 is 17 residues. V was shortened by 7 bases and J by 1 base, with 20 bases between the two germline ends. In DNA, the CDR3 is TGTGCCAGCACTCTATTAACGGGAAGGGGTTCTGGAAACACCATATATTTT. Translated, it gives CASTLLTGRGSGNTIYF.

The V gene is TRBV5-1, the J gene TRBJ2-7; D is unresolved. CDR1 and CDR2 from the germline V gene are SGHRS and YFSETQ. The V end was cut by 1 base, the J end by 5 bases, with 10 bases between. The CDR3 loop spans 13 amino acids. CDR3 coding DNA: TGCGCCAGCAGCTTGATGGTTTCTGACGAGCAGTACTTC. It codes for CASSLMVSDEQYF. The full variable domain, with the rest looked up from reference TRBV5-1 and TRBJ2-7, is KAGVTQTPRYLIKTRGQQVTLSCSPISGHRSVSWYQQTPGQGLQFLFEYFSETQRNKGNFPGRFSGRQFSNSRSEMNVSTLELGDSALYLCASSLMVSDEQYFGPGTRLTVT.

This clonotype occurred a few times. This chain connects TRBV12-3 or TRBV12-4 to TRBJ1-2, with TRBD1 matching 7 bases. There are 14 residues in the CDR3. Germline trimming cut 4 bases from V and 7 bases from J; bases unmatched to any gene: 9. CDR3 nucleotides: TGTGCCAGCAGTTCGTTACAGGGGACGACTGGCTACACCTTC. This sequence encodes CASSSLQGTTGYTF.

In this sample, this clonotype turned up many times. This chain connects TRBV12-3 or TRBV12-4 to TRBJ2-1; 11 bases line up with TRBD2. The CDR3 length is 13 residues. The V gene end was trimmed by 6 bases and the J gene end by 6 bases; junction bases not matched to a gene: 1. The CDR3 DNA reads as TGTGCCAGCAGGCTAGCGGGAGGCAATGAGCAGTTCTTC. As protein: CASRLAGGNEQFF.

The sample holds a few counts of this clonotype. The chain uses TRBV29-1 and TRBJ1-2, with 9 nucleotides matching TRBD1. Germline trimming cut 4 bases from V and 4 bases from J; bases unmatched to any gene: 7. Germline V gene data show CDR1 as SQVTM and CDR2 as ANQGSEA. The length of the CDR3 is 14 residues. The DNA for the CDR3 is TGCAGCGTTGGTTCCGGGACAGGGCTCTATGGCTACACCTTC. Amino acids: CSVGSGTGLYGYTF.

The CDR3 loop reads CASSEDSSREQYF. In DNA form, the CDR3 reads TGTGCCAGTTCGGAGGACAGTTCGAGGGAGCAGTACTTC. The chain carries TRBV7-3 and TRBJ2-7; weak D call: TRBD1 (6 bases). From germline, CDR1 is SGHTA and CDR2 FQGTGA. The ends were cut back, 9 bases at V and 7 bases at J, with 19 bases in the middle. CDR3 length: 13 amino acids.

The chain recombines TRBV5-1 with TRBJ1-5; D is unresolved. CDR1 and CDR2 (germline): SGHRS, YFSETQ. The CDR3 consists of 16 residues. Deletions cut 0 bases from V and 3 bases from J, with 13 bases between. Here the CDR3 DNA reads TGCGCCAGCAGCTTGGGAGGATCGGGCTTCAATCAGCCCCAGCATTTT. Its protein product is CASSLGGSGFNQPQHF.

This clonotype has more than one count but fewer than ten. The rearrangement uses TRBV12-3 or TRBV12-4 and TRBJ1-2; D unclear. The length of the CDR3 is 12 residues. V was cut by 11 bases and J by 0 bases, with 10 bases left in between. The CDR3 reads CALRLTNYGYTF. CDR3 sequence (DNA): TGTGCCCTTCGGCTCACTAACTATGGCTACACCTTC.

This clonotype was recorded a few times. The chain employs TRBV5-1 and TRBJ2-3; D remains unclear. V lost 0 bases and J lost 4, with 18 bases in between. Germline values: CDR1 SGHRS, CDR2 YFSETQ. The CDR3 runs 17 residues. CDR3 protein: CASSLDGSVRSADTQYF. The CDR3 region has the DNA TGCGCCAGCAGCTTGGATGGCTCGGTGCGTTCAGCAGATACGCAGTATTTT.

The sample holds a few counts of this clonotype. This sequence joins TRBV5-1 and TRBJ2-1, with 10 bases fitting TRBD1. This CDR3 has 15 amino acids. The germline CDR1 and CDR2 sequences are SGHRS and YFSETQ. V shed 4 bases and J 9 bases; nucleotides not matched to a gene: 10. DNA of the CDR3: TGCGCCAGCAGCGTGGGACAGGGGCATGAGCCTGAGCAGTTCTTC. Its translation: CASSVGQGHEPEQFF.

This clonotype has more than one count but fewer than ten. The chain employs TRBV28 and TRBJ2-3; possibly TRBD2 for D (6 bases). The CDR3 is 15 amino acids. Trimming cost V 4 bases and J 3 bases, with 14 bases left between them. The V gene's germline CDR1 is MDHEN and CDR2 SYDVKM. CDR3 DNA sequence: TGTGCCAGCAGTTATCCGGGACTCGCTACAGATACGCAGTATTTT. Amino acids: CASSYPGLATDTQYF.

The CDR3 sequence: CASTSGRRGEQFF. The CDR3, as DNA: TGCGCCAGCACTAGCGGGAGAAGAGGTGAGCAGTTCTTC. The chain links TRBV4-3 to TRBJ2-1, with 10 bases that match TRBD2. Germline CDR1 LGHNA, CDR2 YSLEER. The CDR3 is 13 residues long. The junction had 6 bases not matched to a gene; V was cut back by 7 bases and J by 9 bases.

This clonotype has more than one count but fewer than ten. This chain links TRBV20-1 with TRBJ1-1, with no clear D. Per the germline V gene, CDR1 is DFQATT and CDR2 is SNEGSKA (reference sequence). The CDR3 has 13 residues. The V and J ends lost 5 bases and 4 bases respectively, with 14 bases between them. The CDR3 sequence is CSAVAHRSTEAFF. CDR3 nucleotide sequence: TGCAGTGCTGTGGCCCATAGGAGCACTGAAGCTTTCTTT.

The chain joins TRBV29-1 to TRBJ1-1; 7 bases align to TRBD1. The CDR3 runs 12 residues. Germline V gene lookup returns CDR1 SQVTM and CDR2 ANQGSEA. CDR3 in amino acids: CALRGQGTEAFF. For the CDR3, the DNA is TGCGCCCTAAGGGGGCAGGGGACTGAAGCTTTCTTT.

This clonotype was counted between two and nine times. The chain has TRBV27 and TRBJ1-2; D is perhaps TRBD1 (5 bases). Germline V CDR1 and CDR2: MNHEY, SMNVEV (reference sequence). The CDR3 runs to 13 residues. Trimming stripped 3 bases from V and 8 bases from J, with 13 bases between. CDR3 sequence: CASSFFPGDGYTF. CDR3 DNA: TGTGCCAGCAGTTTTTTTCCGGGGGACGGCTACACCTTC.

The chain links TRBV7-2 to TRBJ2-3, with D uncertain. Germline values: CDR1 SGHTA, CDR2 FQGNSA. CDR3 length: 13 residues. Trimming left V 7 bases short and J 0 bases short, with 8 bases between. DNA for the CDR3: TGTGCCAGCACGCCTTTAAGCACAGATACGCAGTATTTT. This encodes CASTPLSTDTQYF.

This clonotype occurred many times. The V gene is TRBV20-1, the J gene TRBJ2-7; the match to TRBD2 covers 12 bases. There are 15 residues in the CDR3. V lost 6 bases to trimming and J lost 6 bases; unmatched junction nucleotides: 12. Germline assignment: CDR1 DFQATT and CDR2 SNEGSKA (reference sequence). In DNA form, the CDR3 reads TGCAGTGCAAGGACTAGCGGGACAATGCTCCCCGAGCAGTACTTC. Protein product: CSARTSGTMLPEQYF.